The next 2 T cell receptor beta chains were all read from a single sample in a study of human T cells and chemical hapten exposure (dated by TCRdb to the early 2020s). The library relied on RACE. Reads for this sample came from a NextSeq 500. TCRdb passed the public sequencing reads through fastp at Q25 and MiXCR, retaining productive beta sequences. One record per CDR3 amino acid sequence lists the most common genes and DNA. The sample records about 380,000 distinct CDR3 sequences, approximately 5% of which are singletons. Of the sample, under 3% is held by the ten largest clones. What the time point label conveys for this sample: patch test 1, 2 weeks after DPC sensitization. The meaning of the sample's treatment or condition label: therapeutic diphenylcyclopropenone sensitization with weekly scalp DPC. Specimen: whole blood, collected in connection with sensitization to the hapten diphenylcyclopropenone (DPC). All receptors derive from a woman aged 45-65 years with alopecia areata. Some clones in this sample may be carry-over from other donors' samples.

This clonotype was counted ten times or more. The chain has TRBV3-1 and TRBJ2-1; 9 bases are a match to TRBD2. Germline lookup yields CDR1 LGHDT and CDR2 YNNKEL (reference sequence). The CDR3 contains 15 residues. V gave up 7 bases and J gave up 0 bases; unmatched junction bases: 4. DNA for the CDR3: TGTGCCAGCAATGGCGGGGGGGCCTCCTACAATGAGCAGTTCTTC. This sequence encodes CASNGGGASYNEQFF.

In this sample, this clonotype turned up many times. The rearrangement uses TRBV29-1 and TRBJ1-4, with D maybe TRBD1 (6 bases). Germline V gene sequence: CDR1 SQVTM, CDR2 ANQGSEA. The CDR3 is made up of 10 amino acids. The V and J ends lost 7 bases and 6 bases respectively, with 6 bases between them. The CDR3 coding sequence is TGCAGCGCAGGGGATGAAAAACTGTTTTTT. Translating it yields CSAGDEKLFF.